A single sample gave rise to the 3 T cell receptor beta chains below, sequenced in a study of blood T cell repertoires in COVID-19 (dated by TCRdb to 2020 to 2022). Receptor libraries were prepared by the immunoSEQ multiplex PCR assay. TCRdb limited this immuneACCESS table to in-frame rearrangements with V and J called. A share of clones is missing; checked studies link under half to unresolved V genes, and the rest is unexplained. Here the sample has fewer than 65,000 clones; less than 80% occur a single time. The ten largest make up 25% of the sample. Sequenced input: peripheral blood. These receptor sequences come from a man aged 65 to 79 with acute or convalescent COVID-19.

The chain joins TRBV19 to TRBJ2-7; TRBD2 matches 7 bases. The CDR3 runs 15 residues. Germline V gene sequence: CDR1 LNHDA, CDR2 SQIVND (reference sequence). J was trimmed by 1 base and V by 4 bases; bases with no gene match: 7. CDR3 loop: CASSTGLERSYEQYF. The CDR3 DNA reads TGTGCCAGTAGTACCGGACTAGAGAGGTCCTACGAGCAGTACTTC.

The chain has TRBV5-1 and TRBJ2-5; D might be TRBD2 (6 bases). The V end lost 6 bases, the J end lost 7 bases, and 31 bases lay between the germline ends. The germline gives CDR1 SGHRS, CDR2 YFSETQ. This CDR3 has 18 residues. The DNA of the CDR3 is TGCGCCAGCACATTAACGGCCCTCCCGACTCCTAGCGACGGGACCCAGTACTTC. It is translated as CASTLTALPTPSDGTQYF.

The chain carries TRBV6-4 and TRBJ2-5; 15 positions match TRBD2. The CDR3 consists of 16 residues. Unmatched junction bases numbered 1, after V lost 3 bases and J lost 2 bases. CDR1 MRHNA and CDR2 SNTAGT come from the germline V gene. The CDR3 is CASSEGTSGGQETQYF. CDR3 sequence (DNA): TGTGCCAGCAGTGAAGGGACTAGCGGGGGGCAAGAGACCCAGTACTTC.